Listed below are T cell receptor beta chains from one sample, sequenced in a study of shared clonotypes between healthy human individuals. Profiling relied on immunoSEQ multiplex PCR, and the TCRdb table lists in-frame clones only, not all of them. In the table there are fewer than 3 million clones, 85% to 95% of which are singletons. Sequencing input: naive CD4+ T cells from PBMCs. These receptors all come from a man younger than 30 in good health. Some clones in this sample may be carry-over from other donors' samples. The CDR3 runs from the conserved cysteine through the conserved F or W. Fields, in order: J gene, V gene, D gene, clone size, CDR3 DNA, CDR3 protein. The D gene is left open where the match is weak. Where a row states a size, it is once, few, many or the class of an expanded clone; other rows omit it.

j_call: TRBJ2-1
v_call: TRBV15
d_call: TRBD2
clone_size: .
cdr3_nt: TGTGCCACCAGCAGGGGTAGCGGGAGGGCCGATGAGCAGTTCTTC
cdr3_aa: CATSRGSGRADEQFF

j_call: TRBJ1-2
v_call: TRBV28
d_call: TRBD1
clone_size: .
cdr3_nt: TGTGCCAGCAGCAGTACAGGGGGTGGTAGGTTTGAAGGCTACACCTTC
cdr3_aa: CASSSTGGGRFEGYTF

j_call: TRBJ1-4
v_call: TRBV7-9
d_call: TRBD1
clone_size: .
cdr3_nt: TGTGCCAGCAGCTTAGGCCCGCCGTTTGACAGGGTGGTGGAAAAACTGTTTTTT
cdr3_aa: CASSLGPPFDRVVEKLFF

j_call: TRBJ2-1
v_call: TRBV29-1
d_call: TRBD2
clone_size: .
cdr3_nt: TGCAGCGTAACCCTAGCGGTTGGAGGGAATGAGCAGTTCTTC
cdr3_aa: CSVTLAVGGNEQFF

j_call: TRBJ1-2
v_call: TRBV5-4
d_call: TRBD1
clone_size: .
cdr3_nt: TGTGCCAGCAGCCCGGGGGGACAGGCGAAAGGCTACACCTTC
cdr3_aa: CASSPGGQAKGYTF

j_call: TRBJ1-1
v_call: TRBV28
d_call: TRBD1
clone_size: .
cdr3_nt: TGTGCCAGCAGGACCGGGACAGGGGGCCTTGGCAGGGTGTTCTTT
cdr3_aa: CASRTGTGGLGRVFF

j_call: TRBJ1-1
v_call: TRBV28
d_call: .
clone_size: .
cdr3_nt: TGTGCCAGCAGAGGAGGGACTGAAGCTTTCTTT
cdr3_aa: CASRGGTEAFF

j_call: TRBJ1-1
v_call: TRBV6-1
d_call: .
clone_size: .
cdr3_nt: TGTGCCAGCACTGAGACTTTGAACACTGAAGCTTTCTTT
cdr3_aa: CASTETLNTEAFF

j_call: TRBJ2-7
v_call: TRBV5-1
d_call: TRBD2
clone_size: once
cdr3_nt: TGCGCCAGCAGCTTGGACCCAGCGGGAGCCTACGAGCAGTACTTC
cdr3_aa: CASSLDPAGAYEQYF

j_call: TRBJ2-2
v_call: TRBV5-1
d_call: .
clone_size: .
cdr3_nt: TGCGCCAGCAGCTTACAGGGTCCTCCCGGGTACACCGGGGAGCTGTTTTTT
cdr3_aa: CASSLQGPPGYTGELFF

j_call: TRBJ2-7
v_call: TRBV4-2
d_call: TRBD1
clone_size: .
cdr3_nt: TGTGCCAGCAGCCAACCGGGACAGGGGTCCTACGAGCAGTACTTC
cdr3_aa: CASSQPGQGSYEQYF

j_call: TRBJ1-3
v_call: TRBV28
d_call: TRBD1
clone_size: .
cdr3_nt: TGTGCCAGCAGCTCCCGACAGGGGGCCACATTCTCTGGAAACACCATATATTTT
cdr3_aa: CASSSRQGATFSGNTIYF

j_call: TRBJ2-3
v_call: TRBV7-2
d_call: TRBD1
clone_size: .
cdr3_nt: TGTGCCAGCAGCGCGCTGGGACAGGAGTATGATACGCAGTATTTT
cdr3_aa: CASSALGQEYDTQYF

j_call: TRBJ2-2
v_call: TRBV5-1
d_call: .
clone_size: .
cdr3_nt: TGCGCCAGCAGCGACAGTCGATTTCAAATCGGGACCGGGGAGCTGTTTTTT
cdr3_aa: CASSDSRFQIGTGELFF

j_call: TRBJ1-5
v_call: TRBV30
d_call: TRBD1
clone_size: .
cdr3_nt: TGTGCCTGGAGTGCCAGGACAGGGTACAATCAGCCCCAGCATTTT
cdr3_aa: CAWSARTGYNQPQHF

j_call: TRBJ1-1
v_call: TRBV6-6
d_call: .
clone_size: .
cdr3_nt: TGTGCCACCAGACAGGAGGCTGAAGCTTTCTTT
cdr3_aa: CATRQEAEAFF

j_call: TRBJ2-2
v_call: TRBV30
d_call: .
clone_size: .
cdr3_nt: TGTGCCTGGAGTTGGCTAGCGCATCTCCCCGACGGGGAGCTGTTTTTT
cdr3_aa: CAWSWLAHLPDGELFF

j_call: TRBJ1-4
v_call: TRBV7-2
d_call: .
clone_size: .
cdr3_nt: TGTGCCAGCAGCTCCCTGAGGGATGAAAAACTGTTTTTT
cdr3_aa: CASSSLRDEKLFF

j_call: TRBJ2-1
v_call: TRBV28
d_call: TRBD2
clone_size: .
cdr3_nt: TGTGCCAGCCGACTAGCGGGAGGTGTGGAGCAGTTCTTC
cdr3_aa: CASRLAGGVEQFF

j_call: TRBJ2-7
v_call: TRBV5-1
d_call: TRBD2
clone_size: once
cdr3_nt: TGCGCCAGCAGTTTGCGCGGGAGGGAAGGCGAGCAGTACTTC
cdr3_aa: CASSLRGREGEQYF

j_call: TRBJ2-3
v_call: TRBV27
d_call: TRBD2
clone_size: once
cdr3_nt: TGTGCCAGCAGCCAACCCCTGACTAGCGGTAGCACAGATACGCAGTATTTT
cdr3_aa: CASSQPLTSGSTDTQYF

j_call: TRBJ1-3
v_call: TRBV6-1
d_call: .
clone_size: .
cdr3_nt: TGTGCCAGCAGGGAACCTCGAAACACCATATATTTT
cdr3_aa: CASREPRNTIYF

j_call: TRBJ2-6
v_call: TRBV28
d_call: .
clone_size: once
cdr3_nt: TGTGCCAGCAGTTTACTATTCTCTGGGGCCAACGTCCTGACTTTC
cdr3_aa: CASSLLFSGANVLTF

j_call: TRBJ2-3
v_call: TRBV27
d_call: TRBD2
clone_size: .
cdr3_nt: TGTGCCACCCCCTTGCTAGCGGCCGCCCCAGATACGCAGTATTTT
cdr3_aa: CATPLLAAAPDTQYF

j_call: TRBJ2-5
v_call: TRBV11-2
d_call: TRBD2
clone_size: .
cdr3_nt: TGTGCCAGCAGCTCTTCTGAGTCTCACCCTGGGAGGGTGACCCAGTACTTC
cdr3_aa: CASSSSESHPGRVTQYF

j_call: TRBJ2-2
v_call: TRBV12-5
d_call: .
clone_size: .
cdr3_nt: TGTGCTAGTGGTTTGGTACGGGCGAACACCGGGGAGCTGTTTTTT
cdr3_aa: CASGLVRANTGELFF

j_call: TRBJ1-1
v_call: TRBV30
d_call: .
clone_size: few
cdr3_nt: TGTGCCTGGACCCCTACCCTGACGACTGAAGCTTTCTTT
cdr3_aa: CAWTPTLTTEAFF

j_call: TRBJ2-1
v_call: TRBV27
d_call: .
clone_size: .
cdr3_nt: TGTGCCAGCAGTTTAGGGCGAGCCTACAACAATGAGCAGTTCTTC
cdr3_aa: CASSLGRAYNNEQFF

j_call: TRBJ1-5
v_call: TRBV19
d_call: .
clone_size: .
cdr3_nt: TGTGCCAGTAGTTGGTCGCAGGGTCCCCAGGGATTT
cdr3_aa: CASSWSQGPQGF

j_call: TRBJ2-1
v_call: TRBV5-1
d_call: TRBD1
clone_size: once
cdr3_nt: TGCGCCAGCAGCTTGACCACAGGGGTGGGTAGTGAGCAGTTCTTC
cdr3_aa: CASSLTTGVGSEQFF

j_call: TRBJ2-1
v_call: TRBV5-6
d_call: TRBD2
clone_size: .
cdr3_nt: TGTGCCAGCAGCTCTGGGACTAGCGGCAATGAGCAGTTCTTC
cdr3_aa: CASSSGTSGNEQFF

j_call: TRBJ2-7
v_call: TRBV7-2
d_call: .
clone_size: .
cdr3_nt: TGTGCCAGCAGCTATAGAGCCCTTCCTCACGAGCAGTACTTC
cdr3_aa: CASSYRALPHEQYF

j_call: TRBJ1-1
v_call: TRBV30
d_call: .
clone_size: .
cdr3_nt: TGTGCCTGGAGTGTAAGGATTCGGGACACTGAAGCTTTCTTT
cdr3_aa: CAWSVRIRDTEAFF

j_call: TRBJ1-1
v_call: TRBV30
d_call: .
clone_size: .
cdr3_nt: TGTGCCTGCGTAAGATGGGGCAGGGGGAACACTGAAGCTTTCTTT
cdr3_aa: CACVRWGRGNTEAFF

j_call: TRBJ2-1
v_call: TRBV5-1
d_call: TRBD2
clone_size: .
cdr3_nt: TGCGCCAGCAGCTTCCGACTAGCGGGAGGAGTAAATGAGCAGTTCTTC
cdr3_aa: CASSFRLAGGVNEQFF

j_call: TRBJ1-5
v_call: TRBV7-2
d_call: .
clone_size: once
cdr3_nt: TGTGCCAGCAGGGACGGAGATCAGCCCCAGCATTTT
cdr3_aa: CASRDGDQPQHF

j_call: TRBJ2-5
v_call: TRBV2
d_call: .
clone_size: .
cdr3_nt: TGTGCCAGCAGTGACTCAGGGCAGGACCAAGAGACCCAGTACTTC
cdr3_aa: CASSDSGQDQETQYF

j_call: TRBJ2-3
v_call: TRBV5-1
d_call: .
clone_size: .
cdr3_nt: TGCGCCAGCAGCTCCCGGGATCCGACAGCCGCTGGGCCCGCAGATACGCAGTATTTT
cdr3_aa: CASSSRDPTAAGPADTQYF

j_call: TRBJ2-1
v_call: TRBV7-2
d_call: .
clone_size: .
cdr3_nt: TGTGCCAGCAGCCGACTCGGGAGTTCCTACAATGAGCAGTTCTTC
cdr3_aa: CASSRLGSSYNEQFF

j_call: TRBJ2-4
v_call: TRBV7-8
d_call: TRBD2
clone_size: .
cdr3_nt: TGTGCCAGCAGCTTAGTTGCGGGAGTACCCATTCAGTACTTC
cdr3_aa: CASSLVAGVPIQYF

j_call: TRBJ1-5
v_call: TRBV28
d_call: TRBD1
clone_size: .
cdr3_nt: TGTGCCAGCAGTTCCACAGGGGTAAGCAATCAGCCCCAGCATTTT
cdr3_aa: CASSSTGVSNQPQHF

j_call: TRBJ2-7
v_call: TRBV6-1
d_call: .
clone_size: .
cdr3_nt: TGTGCCGGATGGGACGGTTCGACATACGAGCAGTACTTC
cdr3_aa: CAGWDGSTYEQYF

j_call: TRBJ1-2
v_call: TRBV28
d_call: TRBD1
clone_size: .
cdr3_nt: TGTGCCAGCAGTACAGGGGGCGGCTATGGCTACACCTTC
cdr3_aa: CASSTGGGYGYTF

j_call: TRBJ1-4
v_call: TRBV28
d_call: TRBD1
clone_size: once
cdr3_nt: TGTGCCAGCAGACCCCCGGGACAGTTGAATGAAAAACTGTTTTTT
cdr3_aa: CASRPPGQLNEKLFF